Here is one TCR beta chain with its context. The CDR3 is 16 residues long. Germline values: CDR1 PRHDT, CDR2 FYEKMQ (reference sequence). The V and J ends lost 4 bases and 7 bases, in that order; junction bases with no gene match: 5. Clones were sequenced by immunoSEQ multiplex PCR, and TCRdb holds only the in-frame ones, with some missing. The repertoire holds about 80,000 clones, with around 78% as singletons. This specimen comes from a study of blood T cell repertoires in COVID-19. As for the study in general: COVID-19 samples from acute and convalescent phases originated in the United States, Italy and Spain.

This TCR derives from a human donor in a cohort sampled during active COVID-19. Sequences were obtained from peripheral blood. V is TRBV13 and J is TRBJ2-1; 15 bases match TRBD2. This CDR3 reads CASSSPGTSGRNEQFF. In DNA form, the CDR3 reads TGTGCCAGCAGCTCACCCGGGACTAGCGGGAGGAATGAGCAGTTCTTC. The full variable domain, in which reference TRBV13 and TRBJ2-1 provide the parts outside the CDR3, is AAGVIQSPRHLIKEKRETATLKCYPIPRHDTVYWYQQGPGQDPQFLISFYEKMQSDKGSIPDRFSAQQFSDYHSELNMSSLELGDSALYFCASSSPGTSGRNEQFFGPGTRLTVL.